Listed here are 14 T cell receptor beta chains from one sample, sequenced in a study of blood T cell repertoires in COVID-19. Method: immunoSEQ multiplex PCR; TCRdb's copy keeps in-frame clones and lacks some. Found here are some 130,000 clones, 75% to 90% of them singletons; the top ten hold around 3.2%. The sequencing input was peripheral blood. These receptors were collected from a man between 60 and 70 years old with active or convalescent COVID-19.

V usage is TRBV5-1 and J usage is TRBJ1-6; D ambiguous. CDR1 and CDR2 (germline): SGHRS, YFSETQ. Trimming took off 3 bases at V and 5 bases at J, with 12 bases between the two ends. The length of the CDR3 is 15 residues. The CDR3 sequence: CASSSGLENNSPLHF. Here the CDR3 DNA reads TGCGCCAGCAGCTCCGGACTGGAAAATAATTCACCCCTCCACTTT.

The CDR3 protein is CSGQANEKLFF. The CDR3 coding sequence is TGCAGTGGCCAGGCTAATGAAAAACTGTTTTTT. The chain joins TRBV20-1 to TRBJ1-4; D not certain. The V end lost 7 bases, the J end lost 3 bases, and 6 bases lay between the germline ends. CDR1 and CDR2 (germline): DFQATT, SNEGSKA (reference sequence). This CDR3 has 11 residues.

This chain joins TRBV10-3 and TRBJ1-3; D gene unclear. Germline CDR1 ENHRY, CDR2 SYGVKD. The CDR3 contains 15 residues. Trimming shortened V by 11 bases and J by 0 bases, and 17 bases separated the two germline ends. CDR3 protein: CASTPTASSGNTIYF. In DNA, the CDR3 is TGTGCCTCAACGCCGACGGCTAGCTCTGGAAACACCATATATTTT.

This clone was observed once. CDR3: CATSRREGPESRLYGYTF. DNA of the CDR3: TGTGCCACCAGCAGGAGGGAGGGTCCTGAGTCAAGACTCTATGGCTACACCTTC. The V gene is TRBV15, the J gene TRBJ1-2; no definite D call. Trimming removed 3 bases at V and 4 bases at J, with 24 bases between. Germline values: CDR1 LNHNV, CDR2 YYDKDF (reference sequence). The CDR3 is 18 amino acids. Complete variable domain (other parts from reference TRBV15 and TRBJ1-2): DAMVIQNPRYQVTQFGKPVTLSCSQTLNHNVMYWYQQKSSQAPKLLFHYYDKDFNNEADTPDNFQSRRPNTSFCFLDIRSPGLGDTAMYLCATSRREGPESRLYGYTFGSGTRLTVV.

The CDR3 reads CASSPGLAGLGDTQYF. The DNA for the CDR3 is TGTGCCAGTAGTCCGGGACTAGCGGGTCTGGGAGATACGCAGTATTTT. The J gene is TRBJ2-3, the V gene TRBV19; 12 bases line up with TRBD2. The V gene's germline CDR1 is LNHDA and CDR2 SQIVND (reference sequence). Trimming cost V 5 bases and J 5 bases; bases outside gene matches: 8. CDR3 length: 16 amino acids.

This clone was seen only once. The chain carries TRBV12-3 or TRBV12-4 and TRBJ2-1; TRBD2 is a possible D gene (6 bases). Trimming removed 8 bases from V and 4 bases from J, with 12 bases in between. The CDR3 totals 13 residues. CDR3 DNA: TGTGCCAGCGGTAGCGGACTGTACAATGAGCAGTTCTTC. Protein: CASGSGLYNEQFF.

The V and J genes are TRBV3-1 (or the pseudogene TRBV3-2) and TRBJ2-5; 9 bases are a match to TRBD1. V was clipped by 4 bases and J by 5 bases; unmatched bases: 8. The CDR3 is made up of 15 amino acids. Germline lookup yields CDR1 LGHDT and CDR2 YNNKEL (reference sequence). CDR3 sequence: CASSLGQGGYETQYF. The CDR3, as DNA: TGTGCCAGCAGCCTGGGACAGGGCGGATATGAGACCCAGTACTTC.

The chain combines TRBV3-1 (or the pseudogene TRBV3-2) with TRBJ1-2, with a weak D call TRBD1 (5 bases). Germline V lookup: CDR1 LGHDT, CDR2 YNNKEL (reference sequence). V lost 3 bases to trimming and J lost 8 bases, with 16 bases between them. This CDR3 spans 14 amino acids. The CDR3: CASSHLQGLGGYTF. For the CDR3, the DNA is TGTGCCAGCAGCCACCTCCAGGGACTGGGGGGCTACACCTTC.

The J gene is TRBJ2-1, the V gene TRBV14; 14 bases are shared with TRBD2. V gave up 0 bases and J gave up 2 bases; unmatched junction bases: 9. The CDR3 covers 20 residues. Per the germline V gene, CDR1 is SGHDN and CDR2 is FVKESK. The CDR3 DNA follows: TGTGCCAGCAGCCAAGAGGTCGGACTAGCGGGGGGCAAAGCCTACAATGAGCAGTTCTTC. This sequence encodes CASSQEVGLAGGKAYNEQFF.

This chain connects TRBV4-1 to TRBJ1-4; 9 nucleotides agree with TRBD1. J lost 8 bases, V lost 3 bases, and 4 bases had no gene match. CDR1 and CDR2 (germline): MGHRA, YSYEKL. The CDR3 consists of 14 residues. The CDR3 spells CASSHRDRDEKLFF. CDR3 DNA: TGCGCCAGCAGCCACCGGGACAGGGACGAAAAACTGTTTTTT.

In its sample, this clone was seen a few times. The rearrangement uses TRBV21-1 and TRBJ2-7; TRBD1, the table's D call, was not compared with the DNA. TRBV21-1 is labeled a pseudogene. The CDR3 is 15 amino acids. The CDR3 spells CASSKTGPESYEQYF. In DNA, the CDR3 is TGTGCCAGCAGCAAGACAGGGCCCGAGTCGTACGAGCAGTACTTC.

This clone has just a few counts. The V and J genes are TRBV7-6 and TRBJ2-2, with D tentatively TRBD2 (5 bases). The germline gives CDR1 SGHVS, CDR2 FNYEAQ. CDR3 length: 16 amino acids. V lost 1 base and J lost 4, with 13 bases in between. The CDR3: CASSLVLGEGTGELFF. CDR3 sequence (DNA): TGTGCCAGCAGCTTAGTTTTGGGTGAGGGCACCGGGGAGCTGTTTTTT.

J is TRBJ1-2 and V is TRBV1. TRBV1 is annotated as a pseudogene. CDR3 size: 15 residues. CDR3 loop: CTSRRDSAANYGYTF. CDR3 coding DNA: TGCACCAGCAGGCGGGACTCCGCTGCTAACTATGGCTACACCTTC.

The CDR3 DNA reads TGCGCCAGCAGGGCGGGACTAGCGGTCACAGATACGCAGTATTTT. This translates into CASRAGLAVTDTQYF. J is TRBJ2-3 and V is TRBV5-1, with 11 bases identical to TRBD2. The germline CDR1 and CDR2 sequences are SGHRS and YFSETQ. With V trimmed by 5 bases and J by 2 bases, 4 bases remained unmatched. CDR3 length equals 15 residues.